This T cell receptor (beta chain) was sequenced during a study of cytomegalovirus exposure and HLA in healthy donors. Study-wide points: Certain sequence variants were highly shared and formed a cluster, and this cluster was likely a sequencing artifact. The records held CMV serostatus as the only immune exposure information.

The CDR3 covers 14 residues. V was pared by 5 bases and J by 4 bases, with 14 bases between. Germline CDR1 reads SGHVS; CDR2 reads FNYEAQ. PCR primers comprised 60 Vbeta and 13 Jbeta primers. Sequenced by immunoSEQ multiplex PCR; TCRdb stores in-frame clones only, minus some. The sample lists about 170,000 clones; over 80% were seen once. A word on this clone: Antigen specificity is unknown.

The source material was PBMCs. The receptor was derived from a male donor in good health and CMV-seronegative. This rearrangement joins TRBV7-6 to TRBJ1-2; D is uncertain. CDR3 protein: CASSPPGRPYGYTF. Written as DNA, the CDR3 is TGTGCCAGCAGCCCACCAGGCAGGCCCTATGGCTACACCTTC.